The TCR beta chain under discussion was sequenced for a study of T cell changes during pregnancy in multiple sclerosis. V was cut by 0 bases and J by 1 base, with 3 bases left in between. The CDR3 runs 13 residues. Germline values: CDR1 MNHEY, CDR2 SVGAGI. Profiling relied on immunoSEQ multiplex PCR, and the TCRdb table lists in-frame clones only, not all of them. This sample has under 130,000 clones, with approximately 91% found just once. The sequences come from peripheral blood, collected after pregnancy. The receptor's source is a female donor with multiple sclerosis, enrolled in a pregnancy study. V usage is TRBV6-5 and J usage is TRBJ1-1; no firm D call. CDR3 nucleotide sequence: TGTGCCAGCAGTTACTCAGCGAACACTGAAGCTTTCTTT. Translation gives CASSYSANTEAFF.